This T cell receptor beta chain originates from a study of immune cell composition in non-small cell lung cancer. Whole-study results and caveats: Smoking pack-years did not significantly correlate with tumour TCR-beta clonality. Around 80% of squamous and under 35% of adenocarcinoma cases had tumour-associated clones >0.5%. Shared sequences between tumour-reactive and dominant in vivo clones were not proven.

J was trimmed by 5 bases and V by 0 bases; bases with no gene match: 7. The germline V gene encodes CDR1 KGHSH and CDR2 LQKENI. The CDR3 sequence is 15 residues long. Template was genomic DNA from frozen, unsorted single-cell suspensions. The repertoire was sequenced with immunoSEQ multiplex PCR; TCRdb's copy has only in-frame clones and lacks some. The table shows about 3,200 clones, with roughly 80% occurring only once. Regarding this clone: Its antigen is as yet unknown.

The V gene is TRBV18, the J gene TRBJ2-7, with 7 bases identical to TRBD2. The clonotype originates from a human donor with non-small cell lung cancer. The sequencing input was lung tumor tissue. As DNA, the CDR3 is TGTGCCAGCTCACCACCGAGGCGGGAGCATGACGAGCAGTACTTC. Translation: CASSPPRREHDEQYF.